This TCR beta chain was captured in a study of a mutant IDH1 vaccine in newly diagnosed glioma. For the study at large: Patients got their first vaccination 4-6 weeks after radiotherapy alone, or with temozolomide cycles.

The V gene's germline CDR1 is MNHEY and CDR2 SVGAGI. CDR3 size: 15 residues. V lost 0 bases and J 6 bases, leaving 15 bases between the germline ends. This clone was observed once. Its matching antigen is unknown. The protocol was immunoSEQ multiplex PCR, while the TCRdb copy is restricted to in-frame clones and leaves out a portion. The sample lists over 30,000 clones, almost 80% occurring once. Time point described: week 35, safety follow-up. In every dose of vaccine, 300 ug of mutant IDH1 20-mer peptide was given alongside topical imiquimod. Vaccination of patients was performed eight times, in weeks 1, 3, 5, 7, 11, 15, 19 and 23.

The TCR was taken from a woman aged 30 to 39 with glioma. Some clones in this sample may be carry-over from other donors' samples. Sequenced material: PBMCs, taken from a glioma patient whose treatment included an IDH1 peptide vaccine. The V gene is TRBV6-5, the J gene TRBJ2-7, with TRBD1 as a possible D gene (5 bases). The CDR3 DNA reads TGTGCCAGCAGTTACTCTGAGACAGTCGGCCCCGAGCAGTACTTC. Translated: CASSYSETVGPEQYF.